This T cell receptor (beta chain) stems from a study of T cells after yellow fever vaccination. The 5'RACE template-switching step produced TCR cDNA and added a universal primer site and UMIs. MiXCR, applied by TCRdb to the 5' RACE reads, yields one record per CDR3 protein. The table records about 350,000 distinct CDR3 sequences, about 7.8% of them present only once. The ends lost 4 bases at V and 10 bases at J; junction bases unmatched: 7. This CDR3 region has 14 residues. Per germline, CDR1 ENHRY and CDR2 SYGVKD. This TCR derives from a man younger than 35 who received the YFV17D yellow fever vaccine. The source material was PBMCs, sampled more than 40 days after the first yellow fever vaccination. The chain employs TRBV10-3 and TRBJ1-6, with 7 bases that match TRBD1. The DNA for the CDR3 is TGTGCCATCAGTGTAGACAGGGAACTCTCACCCCTCCACTTT. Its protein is CAISVDRELSPLHF.